The clone carrying this TCR beta chain was observed a handful of times. Its antigen is currently unknown. Mismatch with germline at one junction end may stem from a read error. Germline V gene data show CDR1 as PRHDT and CDR2 as FYEKMQ (reference sequence). This CDR3 has 14 residues. The data originate from a study of blood T cells in healthy people across ages. Whole-study context: Template switching picked up about one barcoded beta molecule for each two T cells.

Combining a sample-barcoded 5' primer with a J-beta primer mix, a second PCR ran for about 7 to 11 cycles. Each sample yielded at least 3 million CDR3-containing paired-end reads. TCRdb redid the calling of the 5' RACE reads with MiXCR, one entry per CDR3 protein. The sample comprises 1.5 million to 2 million distinct CDR3 sequences, 25% to 30% of which are singletons, and around 7.7% rests with the top ten. Study results and caveats: Long-lived donors had more naive CD4+ cells and higher diversity than aged donors.

The extraction recovered at least 5.5 micrograms of total RNA per sample. This TCR was recovered from a woman younger than 45 in good health. The chain has TRBV13 and TRBJ2-7; 8 bases agree with TRBD2. The sequenced material came from blood. Here the CDR3 DNA reads TGTGCCAGCAGCTTATCGGGACTAGTCTACGGGCAGTACTTC. Translated: CASSLSGLVYGQYF.